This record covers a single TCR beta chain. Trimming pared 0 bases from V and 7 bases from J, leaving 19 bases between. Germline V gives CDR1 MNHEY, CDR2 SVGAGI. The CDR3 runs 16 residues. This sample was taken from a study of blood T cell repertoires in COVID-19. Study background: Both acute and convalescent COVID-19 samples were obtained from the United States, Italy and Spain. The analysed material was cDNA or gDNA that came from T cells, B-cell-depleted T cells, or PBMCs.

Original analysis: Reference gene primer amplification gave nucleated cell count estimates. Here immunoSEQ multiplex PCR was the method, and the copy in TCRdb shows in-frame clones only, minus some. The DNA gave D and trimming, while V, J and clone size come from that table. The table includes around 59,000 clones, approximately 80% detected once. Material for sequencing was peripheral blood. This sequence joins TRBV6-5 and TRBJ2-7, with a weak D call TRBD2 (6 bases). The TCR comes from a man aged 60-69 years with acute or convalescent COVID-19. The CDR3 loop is CASSYSWNFRAGEQYF. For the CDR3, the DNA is TGTGCCAGCAGTTACTCGTGGAACTTTAGGGCGGGGGAGCAGTACTTC.